A selection of T cell receptor beta chains follows, all from one sample in a study of CD8 T cells in Susac syndrome. Using its own MiXCR run on the immunoSEQ multiplex PCR reads, TCRdb lists one record per CDR3 protein. Found here are 150,000 to 250,000 distinct CDR3 sequences, nearly 95% of them singletons; the top ten hold around 0.085%. Sequences were obtained from CD4+ T cells from PBMCs. The receptors come from a human donor with multiple sclerosis. The CDR3 runs from the conserved cysteine through the conserved F or W. Each record gives: V gene, CDR3 length, J gene, D gene, clone size, CDR3 DNA, CDR3 protein. D genes are given only for firm matches. The size of a clone is reported for some rows only, either as once, few or many, or as a class for expanded clones.

TRBV10-3,12,TRBJ2-7,NA,NA,TGTGCCACTGGGGACGGCACCTACGAGCAGTACTTC,CATGDGTYEQYF
TRBV3-1,13,TRBJ2-3,NA,once,TGTGCCAGCAGCCCCACAGTTTCAGATACGCAGTATTTT,CASSPTVSDTQYF
TRBV3-1,16,TRBJ1-2,NA,NA,TGTGCCAGCAGCCAAGTAGGGCATGCTGGGAACTATGGCTACACCTTC,CASSQVGHAGNYGYTF
TRBV10-2,14,TRBJ2-3,NA,NA,TGCGCCAGCAGGGGCCAGGTGGGCACAGATACGCAGTATTTT,CASRGQVGTDTQYF
TRBV20-1,16,TRBJ2-3,TRBD2,NA,TGCAGTGCTAGGGGGACTAGCGGGGGACGCACAGATACGCAGTATTTT,CSARGTSGGRTDTQYF
TRBV7-3,17,TRBJ2-1,NA,NA,TGTGCCAGCAGCTCTGAAAGTACTCCGAGCTCCTACAATGAGCAGTTCTTC,CASSSESTPSSYNEQFF
TRBV19,12,TRBJ2-3,NA,NA,TGTGCCAGTAGTATCATAGCAGATACGCAGTATTTT,CASSIIADTQYF
TRBV27,14,TRBJ1-2,NA,once,TGTGCCAGCAGTTTAAATAAGGTTGTCGGTGGCTACACCTTC,CASSLNKVVGGYTF
TRBV1,14,TRBJ1-3,NA,NA,TGCACCAGCACCTCGAGAACAGGGGGAAACACCATATATTTT,CTSTSRTGGNTIYF
TRBV7-9,14,TRBJ1-3,NA,NA,TGTGCCAGCAGCGTTCTCTCCTCTGGAAACACCATATATTTT,CASSVLSSGNTIYF
TRBV20-1,15,TRBJ2-7,TRBD2,NA,TGCAGTGCTCCCTCCCCGAGCGGGGGCTCCTACGAGCAGTACTTC,CSAPSPSGGSYEQYF
TRBV5-1,15,TRBJ1-5,NA,NA,TGCGCCAGCAGCTTGGGAGGGGACACCTATCAGCCCCAGCATTTT,CASSLGGDTYQPQHF